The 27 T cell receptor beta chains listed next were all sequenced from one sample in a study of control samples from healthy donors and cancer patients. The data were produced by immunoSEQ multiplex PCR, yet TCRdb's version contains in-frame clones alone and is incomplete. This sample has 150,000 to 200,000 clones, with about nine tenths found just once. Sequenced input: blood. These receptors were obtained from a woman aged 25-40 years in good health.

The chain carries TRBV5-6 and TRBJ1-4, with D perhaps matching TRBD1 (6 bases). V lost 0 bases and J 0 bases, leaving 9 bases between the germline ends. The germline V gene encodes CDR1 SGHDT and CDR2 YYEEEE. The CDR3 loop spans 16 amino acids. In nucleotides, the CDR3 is TGTGCCAGCAGCTTGGGGGGGGGCACAACTAATGAAAAACTGTTTTTT. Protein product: CASSLGGGTTNEKLFF.

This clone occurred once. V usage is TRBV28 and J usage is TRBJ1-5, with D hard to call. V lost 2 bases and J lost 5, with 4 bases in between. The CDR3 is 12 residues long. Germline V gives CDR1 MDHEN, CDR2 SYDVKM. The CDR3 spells CASSLGYQPQHF. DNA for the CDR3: TGTGCCAGCAGTTTAGGCTATCAGCCCCAGCATTTT.

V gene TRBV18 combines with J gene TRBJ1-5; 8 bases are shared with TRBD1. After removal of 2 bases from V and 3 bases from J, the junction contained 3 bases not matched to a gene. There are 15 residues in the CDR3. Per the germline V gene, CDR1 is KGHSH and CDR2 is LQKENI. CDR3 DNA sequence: TGTGCCAGCTCACCAGGACAGGGCCTCAATCAGCCCCAGCATTTT. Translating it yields CASSPGQGLNQPQHF.

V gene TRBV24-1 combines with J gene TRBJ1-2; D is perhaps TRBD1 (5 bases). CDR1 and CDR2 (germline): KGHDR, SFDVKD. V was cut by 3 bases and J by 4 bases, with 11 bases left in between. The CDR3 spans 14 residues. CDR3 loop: CATSDTGKSYGYTF. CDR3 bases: TGTGCCACCAGTGATACAGGAAAGAGCTATGGCTACACCTTC.

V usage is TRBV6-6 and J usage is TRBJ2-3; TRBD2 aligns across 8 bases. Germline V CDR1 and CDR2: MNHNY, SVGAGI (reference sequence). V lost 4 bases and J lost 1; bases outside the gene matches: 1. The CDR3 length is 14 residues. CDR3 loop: CASSLLAGTDTQYF. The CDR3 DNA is TGTGCCAGCAGTTTACTAGCGGGCACAGATACGCAGTATTTT.

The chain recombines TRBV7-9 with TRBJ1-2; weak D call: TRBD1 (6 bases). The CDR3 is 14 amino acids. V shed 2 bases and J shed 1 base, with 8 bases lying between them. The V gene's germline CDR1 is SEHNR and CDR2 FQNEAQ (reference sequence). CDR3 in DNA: TGTGCCAGCAGCTTATCAGGGGTTAACTATGGCTACACCTTC. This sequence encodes CASSLSGVNYGYTF.

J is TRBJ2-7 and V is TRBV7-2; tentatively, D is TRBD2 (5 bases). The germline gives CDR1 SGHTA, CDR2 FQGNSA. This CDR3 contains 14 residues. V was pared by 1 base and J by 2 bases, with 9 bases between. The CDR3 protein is CASSLGLRAYEQYF. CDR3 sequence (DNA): TGTGCCAGCAGCTTAGGACTACGAGCCTACGAGCAGTACTTC.

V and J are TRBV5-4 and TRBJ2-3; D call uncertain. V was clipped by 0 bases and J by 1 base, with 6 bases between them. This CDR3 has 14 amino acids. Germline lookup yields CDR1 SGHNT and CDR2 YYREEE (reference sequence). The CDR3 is CASSLDRRTDTQYF. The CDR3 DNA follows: TGTGCCAGCAGCTTGGACCGGCGCACAGATACGCAGTATTTT.

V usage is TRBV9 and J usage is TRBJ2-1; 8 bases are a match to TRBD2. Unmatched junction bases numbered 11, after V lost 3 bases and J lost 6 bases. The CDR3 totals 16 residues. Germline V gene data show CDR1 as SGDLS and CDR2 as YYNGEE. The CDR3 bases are TGTGCCAGCAGCGCTCCGGGACTAGGGTTGGGCAATGAGCAGTTCTTC. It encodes CASSAPGLGLGNEQFF.

CDR3 DNA: TGTGCCAGCAGCCTCGGACAGACGGGCTACACCTTC. Amino acid sequence: CASSLGQTGYTF. This chain joins TRBV3-1 (or the pseudogene TRBV3-2) and TRBJ1-2; TRBD1 might be the D (6 bases). The CDR3 has 12 residues. The V gene lost 4 bases and the J gene lost 8 bases, with 11 bases spanning the gap. Germline V lookup: CDR1 LGHDT, CDR2 YNNKEL (reference sequence).

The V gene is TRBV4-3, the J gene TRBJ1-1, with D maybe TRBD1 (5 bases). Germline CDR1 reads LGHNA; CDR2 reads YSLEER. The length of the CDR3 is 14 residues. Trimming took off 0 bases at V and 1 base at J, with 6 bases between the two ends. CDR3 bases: TGCGCCAGCAGCCAAGACGACAGGAACACTGAAGCTTTCTTT. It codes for CASSQDDRNTEAFF.

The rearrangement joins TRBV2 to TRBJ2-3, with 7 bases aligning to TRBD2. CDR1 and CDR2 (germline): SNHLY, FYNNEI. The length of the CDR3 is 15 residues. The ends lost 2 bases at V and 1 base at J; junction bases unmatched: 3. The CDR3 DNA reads TGTGCCAGCAGTGAATTTGCGGGAGGCACAGATACGCAGTATTTT. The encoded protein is CASSEFAGGTDTQYF.

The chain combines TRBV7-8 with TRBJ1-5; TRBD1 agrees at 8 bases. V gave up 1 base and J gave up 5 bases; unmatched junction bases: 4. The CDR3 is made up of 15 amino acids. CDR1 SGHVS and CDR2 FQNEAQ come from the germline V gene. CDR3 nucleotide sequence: TGTGCCAGCAGCTTAGGGCTACAGGGGGATCAGCCCCAGCATTTT. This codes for CASSLGLQGDQPQHF.

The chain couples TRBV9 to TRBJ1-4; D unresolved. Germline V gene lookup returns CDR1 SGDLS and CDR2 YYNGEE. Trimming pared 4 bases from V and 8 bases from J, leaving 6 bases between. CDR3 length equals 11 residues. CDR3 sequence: CASSRGEKLFF. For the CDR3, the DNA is TGTGCCAGCAGCCGAGGGGAAAAACTGTTTTTT. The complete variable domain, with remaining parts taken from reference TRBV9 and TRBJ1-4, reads DSGVTQTPKHLITATGQRVTLRCSPRSGDLSVYWYQQSLDQGLQFLIQYYNGEERAKGNILERFSAQQFPDLHSELNLSSLELGDSALYFCASSRGEKLFFGSGTQLSVL.

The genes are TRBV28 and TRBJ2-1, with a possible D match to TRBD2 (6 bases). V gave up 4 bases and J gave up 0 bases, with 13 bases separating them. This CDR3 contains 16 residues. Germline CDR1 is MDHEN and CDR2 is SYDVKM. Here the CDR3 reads CASSSLGTPSYNEQFF. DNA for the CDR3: TGTGCCAGCAGTTCCCTCGGGACTCCCTCCTACAATGAGCAGTTCTTC.

The CDR3 sequence: CASGMTGAYEQYF. For the CDR3, the DNA is TGTGCCAGCGGAATGACAGGGGCCTACGAGCAGTACTTC. The chain links TRBV11-3 to TRBJ2-7; TRBD1 agrees at 8 bases. After removal of 8 bases from V and 2 bases from J, the junction contained 5 bases not matched to a gene. CDR3 length: 13 residues. Germline V gives CDR1 SGHNT, CDR2 YENEEA.

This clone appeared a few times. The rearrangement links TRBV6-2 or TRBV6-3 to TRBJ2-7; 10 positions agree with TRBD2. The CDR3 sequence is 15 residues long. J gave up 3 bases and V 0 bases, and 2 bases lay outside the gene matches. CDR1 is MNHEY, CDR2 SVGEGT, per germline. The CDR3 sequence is CASSYSIAGGYEQYF. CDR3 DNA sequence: TGTGCCAGCAGTTACTCGATAGCGGGGGGCTACGAGCAGTACTTC.

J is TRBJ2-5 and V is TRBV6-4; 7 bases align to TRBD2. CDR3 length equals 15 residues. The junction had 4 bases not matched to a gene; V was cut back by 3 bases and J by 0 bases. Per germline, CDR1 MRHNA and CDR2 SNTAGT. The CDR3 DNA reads TGTGCCAGCAGTGAAGAAGCGGGGAACCAAGAGACCCAGTACTTC. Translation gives CASSEEAGNQETQYF.

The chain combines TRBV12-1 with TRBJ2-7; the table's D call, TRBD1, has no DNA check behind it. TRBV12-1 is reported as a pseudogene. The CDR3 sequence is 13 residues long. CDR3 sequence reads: CASSFQVSYEQYF. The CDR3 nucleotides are TGTGCCAGCAGCTTTCAGGTATCCTACGAGCAGTACTTC.

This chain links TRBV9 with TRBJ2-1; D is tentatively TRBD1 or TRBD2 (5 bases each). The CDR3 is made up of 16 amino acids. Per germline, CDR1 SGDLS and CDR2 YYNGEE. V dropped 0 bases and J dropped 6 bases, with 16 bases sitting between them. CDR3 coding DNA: TGTGCCAGCAGCGTAGGTCCGGGACGAGGCTTCAATGAGCAGTTCTTC. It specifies CASSVGPGRGFNEQFF.

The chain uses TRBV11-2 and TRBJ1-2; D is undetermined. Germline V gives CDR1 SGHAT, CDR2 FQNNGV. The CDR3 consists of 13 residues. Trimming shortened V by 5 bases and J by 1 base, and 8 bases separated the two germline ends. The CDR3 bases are TGTGCCAGCAGCCGACCGCATAACTATGGCTACACCTTC. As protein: CASSRPHNYGYTF.

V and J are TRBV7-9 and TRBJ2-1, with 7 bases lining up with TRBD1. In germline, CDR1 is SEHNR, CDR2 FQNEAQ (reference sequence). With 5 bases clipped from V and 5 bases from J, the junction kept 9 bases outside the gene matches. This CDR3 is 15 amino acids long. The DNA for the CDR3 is TGTGCCAGCAGCACCCACAGGGGATCGGACAATGAGCAGTTCTTC. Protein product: CASSTHRGSDNEQFF.

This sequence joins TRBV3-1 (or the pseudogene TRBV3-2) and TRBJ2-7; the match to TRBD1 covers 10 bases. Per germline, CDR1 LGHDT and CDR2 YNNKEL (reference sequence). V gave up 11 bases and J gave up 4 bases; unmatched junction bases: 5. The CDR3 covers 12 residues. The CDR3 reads CAAGTGDYEQYF. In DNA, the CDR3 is TGTGCCGCCGGGACAGGGGATTACGAGCAGTACTTC.

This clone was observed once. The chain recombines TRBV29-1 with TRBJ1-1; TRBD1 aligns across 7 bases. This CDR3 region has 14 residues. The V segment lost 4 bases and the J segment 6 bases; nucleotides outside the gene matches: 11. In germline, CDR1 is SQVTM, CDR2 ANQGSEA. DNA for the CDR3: TGCAGCGTTGTGGGGGACAGCGGGGCACCTGAAGCTTTCTTT. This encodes CSVVGDSGAPEAFF. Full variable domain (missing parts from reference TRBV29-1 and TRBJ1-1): SAVISQKPSRDICQRGTSLTIQCQVDSQVTMMFWYRQQPGQSLTLIATANQGSEATYESGFVIDKFPISRPNLTFSTLTVSNMSPEDSSIYLCSVVGDSGAPEAFFGQGTRLTVV.

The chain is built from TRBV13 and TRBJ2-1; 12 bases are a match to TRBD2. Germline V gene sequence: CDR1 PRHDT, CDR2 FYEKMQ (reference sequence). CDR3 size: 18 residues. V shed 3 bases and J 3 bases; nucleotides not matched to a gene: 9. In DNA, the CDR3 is TGTGCCAGCAGCTTCGCACCCACTAGCGGGAGGCTCTACAATGAGCAGTTCTTC. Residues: CASSFAPTSGRLYNEQFF.

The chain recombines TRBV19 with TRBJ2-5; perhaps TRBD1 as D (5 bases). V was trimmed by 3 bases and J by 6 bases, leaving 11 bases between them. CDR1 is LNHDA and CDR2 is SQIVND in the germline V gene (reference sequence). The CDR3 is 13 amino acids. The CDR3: CASSIQGGQTQYF. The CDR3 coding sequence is TGTGCCAGTAGTATTCAGGGTGGACAGACCCAGTACTTC. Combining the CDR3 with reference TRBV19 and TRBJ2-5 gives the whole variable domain DGGITQSPKYLFRKEGQNVTLSCEQNLNHDAMYWYRQDPGQGLRLIYYSQIVNDFQKGDIAEGYSVSREKKESFPLTVTSAQKNPTAFYLCASSIQGGQTQYFGPGTRLLVL.

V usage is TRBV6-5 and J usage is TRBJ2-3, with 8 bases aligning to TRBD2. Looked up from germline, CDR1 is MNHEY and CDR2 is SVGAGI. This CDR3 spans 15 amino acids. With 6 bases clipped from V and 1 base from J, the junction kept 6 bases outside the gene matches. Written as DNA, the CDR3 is TGTGCCAGCAGCGGGAGGGCCAAGGGCACAGATACGCAGTATTTT. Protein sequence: CASSGRAKGTDTQYF.